Presented here are 4 T cell receptor beta chains from one specimen sequenced in a study of multiple sclerosis patients with progressive multifocal leukoencephalopathy. Here immunoSEQ multiplex PCR was the method, and the copy in TCRdb shows in-frame clones only, minus some. The sample has 25,000 to 35,000 clones; more than 80% are singletons. Time point in this sample: time of PML onset. The sample consisted of PBMCs, taken from a patient treated with natalizumab. The receptor set was obtained from a woman under 40 with progressive multifocal leukoencephalopathy.

The rearrangement links TRBV6-4 to TRBJ1-6, with 7 bases fitting TRBD1. The V segment lost 6 bases and the J segment 7 bases; nucleotides outside the gene matches: 9. CDR3 length: 15 amino acids. CDR1 and CDR2 from the germline V gene are MRHNA and SNTAGT. The CDR3 reads CASSPVPGQNSPLHF. The CDR3 coding sequence is TGTGCCAGCAGCCCTGTCCCGGGACAGAATTCACCCCTCCACTTT.

The chain carries TRBV9 and TRBJ1-1; 8 nucleotides align to TRBD1. V was pared by 0 bases and J by 5 bases, with 6 bases of the junction left unmatched. Germline CDR1 is SGDLS and CDR2 is YYNGEE. The CDR3 sequence is 15 residues long. DNA of the CDR3: TGTGCCAGCAGCGTAGAAACAGGGGGTTTAACTGAAGCTTTCTTT. Translating it yields CASSVETGGLTEAFF.

This chain uses TRBV11-3 with TRBJ2-7, with TRBD1 matching over 9 bases. From germline, CDR1 is SGHNT and CDR2 YENEEA. This CDR3 region has 13 residues. V lost 5 bases and J lost 3; bases outside the gene matches: 2. CDR3 nucleotides: TGTGCCAGCAGCCCGGGACAGGGCTACGAGCAGTACTTC. This sequence encodes CASSPGQGYEQYF.

This sequence joins TRBV29-1 and TRBJ2-5; tentative D call: TRBD2 (5 bases). Germline CDR1 is SQVTM and CDR2 is ANQGSEA. V gave up 6 bases and J gave up 6 bases, with 17 bases separating them. This CDR3 comprises 13 residues. The CDR3 reads CSVPDWERKTQYF. The CDR3 DNA follows: TGCAGCGTCCCCGACTGGGAGCGAAAGACCCAGTACTTC.